Each of the 26 T cell receptor beta chains below was sequenced from the same sample in a study of blood T cells in healthy people across ages (dated by TCRdb to about 2015). The library was obtained by 5' RACE. Sequencing was carried out with an Illumina HiSeq 2500. A second 7 to 11 cycle PCR used a sample-barcoded 5' primer and a J-beta primer mix. TCRdb reprocessing: public reads trimmed at Q25 with fastp, clones called with MiXCR, in-frame beta chains kept. All rows with the same CDR3 protein become a single entry with the most common DNA and genes. Within this sample are roughly 1,700,000 distinct CDR3 sequences, with roughly 28% of them counted one time only. The top ten clones comprise roughly 8% of the sample. The sequencing input was blood. Receptor source: a woman in her thirties in good health.

Of note for this clonotype: At one boundary the junction diverges from the germline segment, which might be a read error. The V and J genes are TRBV6-5 and TRBJ2-7; possible D gene TRBD1, 6 bases. The V gene's germline CDR1 is MNHEY and CDR2 SVGAGI. The length of the CDR3 is 20 residues. The CDR3 DNA is TGTGCCAGCAGTTACTCGACCGGGACAACTCATGTCCCAGGCTCCTACGGGCAGTACTTC. Its protein product is CASSYSTGTTHVPGSYGQYF.

The V gene is TRBV28, the J gene TRBJ2-5; D remains unclear. Germline-derived CDR1 and CDR2 are MDHEN and SYDVKM. The CDR3 length is 15 residues. V gave up 9 bases and J gave up 2 bases, with 19 bases separating them. This CDR3 reads CARKKGGFPQETQYF. The CDR3 DNA sequence: TGTGCCAGAAAAAAAGGTGGATTCCCGCAAGAGACCCAGTACTTC. The whole variable domain, remainder taken from reference TRBV28 and TRBJ2-5, is DVKVTQSSRYLVKRTGEKVFLECVQDMDHENMFWYRQDPGLGLRLIYFSYDVKMKEKGDIPEGYSVSREKKERFSLILESASTNQTSMYLCARKKGGFPQETQYFGPGTRLLVL.

The chain uses TRBV20-1 and TRBJ1-3; 7 bases agree with TRBD1. The CDR3 is made up of 14 amino acids. Germline trimming cut 6 bases from V and 0 bases from J; bases unmatched to any gene: 5. Germline CDR1 DFQATT, CDR2 SNEGSKA (reference sequence). The CDR3 nucleotides are TGCAGTGCCGGACAGGCCATCTCTGGAAACACCATATATTTT. Translation: CSAGQAISGNTIYF.

V is TRBV12-3 or TRBV12-4 and J is TRBJ2-1; the D is unclear. Trimming stripped 6 bases from V and 8 bases from J, with 11 bases between. The CDR3 covers 12 residues. This CDR3 is CASSPNRYEQFF. The CDR3 nucleotides are TGTGCCAGCAGCCCGAATAGATATGAGCAGTTCTTC.

This clonotype has at least ten counts. This chain links TRBV7-6 with TRBJ2-7; TRBD1 aligns across 9 bases. This CDR3 has 15 residues. V trimming: 3 bases; J trimming: 2 bases; junction bases outside the gene matches: 5. Germline V gene lookup returns CDR1 SGHVS and CDR2 FNYEAQ. This CDR3 reads CASSFTTGGPYEQYF. DNA of the CDR3: TGTGCCAGCAGCTTTACCACAGGGGGCCCCTACGAGCAGTACTTC.

The V gene is TRBV5-5, the J gene TRBJ1-5; D is perhaps TRBD1 (6 bases). The ends were cut back, 3 bases at V and 0 bases at J, with 10 bases in the middle. The CDR3 covers 15 residues. CDR1 and CDR2 (germline): SGHKS, YYEKEE (reference sequence). The CDR3 protein is CASSWRQDSNQPQHF. CDR3 nucleotides: TGTGCCAGCAGCTGGCGACAGGATAGCAATCAGCCCCAGCATTTT.

The J gene is TRBJ2-3, the V gene TRBV12-3 or TRBV12-4, with 12 bases matching TRBD2. The CDR3 covers 16 residues. After removal of 3 bases from V and 4 bases from J, the junction contained 5 bases not matched to a gene. The CDR3 reads CASSFGLAGTPDTQYF. The CDR3 nucleotides are TGTGCCAGCAGTTTCGGACTAGCGGGGACACCAGATACGCAGTATTTT.

J is TRBJ2-1 and V is TRBV5-1; 8 bases are shared with TRBD1. With 2 bases clipped from V and 10 bases from J, the junction kept 11 bases outside the gene matches. The germline V gene encodes CDR1 SGHRS and CDR2 YFSETQ. The CDR3 is 15 amino acids. The CDR3 loop reads CASSLPGTGFNEQFF. The CDR3 DNA reads as TGCGCCAGCAGCTTACCAGGGACAGGCTTTAACGAGCAGTTCTTC.

The CDR3 loop reads CASSLGGPGRDTQYF. The CDR3 DNA follows: TGTGCCAGCAGCTTAGGTGGTCCCGGTCGGGATACGCAGTATTTT. The chain links TRBV7-2 to TRBJ2-3; D remains ambiguous. CDR1 and CDR2 (germline): SGHTA, FQGNSA. This CDR3 is built from 15 residues. V was clipped by 1 base and J by 6 bases, with 14 bases between them.

This clonotype occurred a few times. The gene calls are TRBV6-5 and TRBJ1-3; D call uncertain. From germline, CDR1 is MNHEY and CDR2 SVGAGI. This CDR3 contains 15 residues. V was shortened by 0 bases and J by 3 bases, with 9 bases between the two germline ends. The chain's CDR3 is CASSYSRTIGNTIYF. CDR3 DNA: TGTGCCAGCAGTTACTCAAGGACGATTGGAAACACCATATATTTT.

The table lists this clonotype with a few counts. The rearrangement uses TRBV29-1 and TRBJ1-2; D unresolved. Trimming cost V 7 bases and J 2 bases, with 17 bases left between them. The germline gives CDR1 SQVTM, CDR2 ANQGSEA. This CDR3 is built from 14 residues. CDR3 in amino acids: CSGFPVAGNYGYTF. Written as DNA, the CDR3 is TGCAGCGGATTTCCGGTGGCGGGGAACTATGGCTACACCTTC. Using reference TRBV29-1 and TRBJ1-2 for the parts outside the CDR3, the full variable domain is SAVISQKPSRDICQRGTSLTIQCQVDSQVTMMFWYRQQPGQSLTLIATANQGSEATYESGFVIDKFPISRPNLTFSTLTVSNMSPEDSSIYLCSGFPVAGNYGYTFGSGTRLTVV.

CDR3 coding DNA: TGCGCCAGCAGCCAAGTATCCGGGACAGGGGATTTATACGAGCAGTACTTC. Translated: CASSQVSGTGDLYEQYF. The genes are TRBV5-1 and TRBJ2-5; 10 nucleotides align to TRBD1. The J call may be incorrect, as the DNA end agrees better with TRBJ2-7. The CDR3 runs to 17 residues. Germline V gene lookup returns CDR1 SGHRS and CDR2 YFSETQ.

This clonotype was counted many times. J is TRBJ2-5 and V is TRBV12-3 or TRBV12-4; D is possibly TRBD2 (6 bases). This CDR3 contains 14 residues. V shed 1 base and J shed 6 bases, with 12 bases lying between them. CDR3 sequence (DNA): TGTGCCAGCAGTTTAGTCGGGGGTAGGCAGACCCAGTACTTC. This encodes CASSLVGGRQTQYF.

This clonotype was counted ten times or more. The chain carries TRBV15 and TRBJ2-5, with TRBD2 matching over 8 bases. Germline assignment: CDR1 LNHNV and CDR2 YYDKDF (reference sequence). V gave up 0 bases and J gave up 7 bases; unmatched junction bases: 19. This CDR3 has 19 residues. The CDR3 region is CATSRDPPGTSVLPGTQYF. CDR3 bases: TGTGCCACCAGCAGAGATCCCCCCGGGACTAGTGTGCTACCAGGGACCCAGTACTTC.

The chain employs TRBV9 and TRBJ2-1, with TRBD1 as a possible D gene (5 bases). The V end was cut by 4 bases, the J end by 0 bases, with 14 bases between. Germline loops: CDR1 SGDLS, CDR2 YYNGEE. The CDR3 is made up of 16 amino acids. The CDR3: CASSSSDTSSYNEQFF. The CDR3 DNA sequence: TGTGCCAGCAGCTCCTCGGACACGAGCTCCTACAATGAGCAGTTCTTC.

Note on this clonotype: A clone one base away is much larger, so this may be a read error. This sequence joins TRBV20-1 and TRBJ1-2; D gene uncertain. V was shortened by 5 bases and J by 5 bases, with 21 bases between the two germline ends. CDR3 length: 15 residues. CDR1 and CDR2 from the germline V gene are DFQATT and SNEGSKA (reference sequence). This chain's CDR3 is CSAPIYGVIGYGYTF. CDR3 DNA: TGCAGTGCTCCCATCTACGGCGTCATAGGATATGGCTACACCTTC.

CDR3 protein: CSARGRNTQYF. The CDR3 DNA is TGCAGTGCTAGAGGGCGGAATACGCAGTATTTT. V is TRBV20-1 and J is TRBJ2-3; D remains ambiguous. The CDR3 runs 11 residues. The germline V gene has CDR1 DFQATT and CDR2 SNEGSKA (reference sequence). V lost 1 base and J lost 7, with 6 bases in between.

Details on this clonotype: A much larger clone is a single base away; this may be a read error. The genes are TRBV29-1 and TRBJ2-7; D remains ambiguous. CDR3 length equals 12 residues. The ends were cut back, 8 bases at V and 2 bases at J, with 13 bases in the middle. The V gene's germline CDR1 is SQVTM and CDR2 ANQGSEA. The chain's CDR3 is CSLGTVTYEQYF. CDR3 nucleotide sequence: TGCAGCCTTGGCACAGTAACCTACGAGCAGTACTTC.

This clonotype came up many times. The CDR3 region is CASSQVLGDYEQYF. Written as DNA, the CDR3 is TGTGCCAGCAGCCAAGTACTCGGAGACTACGAGCAGTACTTC. The gene calls are TRBV3-1 and TRBJ2-7; D not resolved. CDR1 is LGHDT and CDR2 is YNNKEL in the germline V gene (reference sequence). Trimming pared 1 base from V and 3 bases from J, leaving 10 bases between. The CDR3 length is 14 residues.

With regard to this clonotype: This may stem from a read error, because a much larger clone lies one nucleotide away. The rearrangement joins TRBV7-9 to TRBJ2-3; TRBD2 aligns across 10 bases. CDR3 size: 17 residues. Trimming took 1 base from V and 2 from J; bases not matched to a gene: 6. Germline V CDR1 and CDR2: SEHNR, FQNEAQ (reference sequence). CDR3 sequence reads: CASSLGTSGSLTDTQYF. The CDR3 DNA reads as TGTGCCAGCAGCTTAGGGACTAGCGGATCCCTCACAGATACGCAGTATTTT.

This sequence joins TRBV15 and TRBJ2-1; 9 bases map to TRBD1. Trimming took 1 base from V and 6 from J; bases not matched to a gene: 7. Per germline, CDR1 LNHNV and CDR2 YYDKDF (reference sequence). This CDR3 comprises 16 residues. The CDR3 coding sequence is TGTGCCACCAGCAGAGGACCGACAGGGGGTAGCAATGAGCAGTTCTTC. Translation gives CATSRGPTGGSNEQFF.

V is TRBV29-1 and J is TRBJ2-3; 14 bases fit TRBD2. The J segment lost 2 bases and the V segment lost 7 bases, leaving 11 bases of the junction unmatched. CDR1 is SQVTM, CDR2 ANQGSEA, per germline. The CDR3 loop spans 17 amino acids. The CDR3 DNA sequence: TGCAGCGCTGGACTAGCGGGGGGATTCGGCTCCACAGATACGCAGTATTTT. It codes for CSAGLAGGFGSTDTQYF.

This clonotype was detected a few times. The rearrangement links TRBV7-2 to TRBJ2-4; unclear D gene. Germline lookup yields CDR1 SGHTA and CDR2 FQGNSA. The CDR3 has 14 amino acids. V was shortened by 5 bases and J by 3 bases, with 11 bases between the two germline ends. CDR3 nucleotide sequence: TGTGCCAGCAGCCCTAGTAATCGCAAAAACATTCAGTACTTC. It translates to CASSPSNRKNIQYF. Full variable domain (rest looked up from reference TRBV7-2 and TRBJ2-4): GAGVSQSPSNKVTEKGKDVELRCDPISGHTALYWYRQSLGQGLEFLIYFQGNSAPDKSGLPSDRFSAERTGGSVSTLTIQRTQQEDSAVYLCASSPSNRKNIQYFGAGTRLSVL.

The table lists this clonotype with many counts. The genes are TRBV7-9 and TRBJ2-7, with a possible D match to TRBD2 (5 bases). The CDR3 is 15 residues long. CDR1 is SEHNR and CDR2 is FQNEAQ in the germline V gene (reference sequence). V was clipped by 5 bases and J by 0 bases, with 14 bases between them. The CDR3 loop reads CASSLRTDFSYEQYF. Written as DNA, the CDR3 is TGTGCCAGCAGCCTTCGGACTGATTTCTCCTACGAGCAGTACTTC.

This clonotype was seen only a few times. J is TRBJ1-4 and V is TRBV7-8; the D gene is possibly TRBD1 (5 bases). Trimming took off 1 base at V and 7 bases at J, with 10 bases between the two ends. This CDR3 has 14 amino acids. Germline V gene sequence: CDR1 SGHVS, CDR2 FQNEAQ. The CDR3 sequence is CASSLGGDGEKLFF. The CDR3 DNA is TGTGCCAGCAGCTTAGGGGGGGATGGTGAAAAACTGTTTTTT.

This clonotype was seen a few times. The V gene is TRBV6-1, the J gene TRBJ2-7; TRBD1 agrees at 8 bases. V lost 6 bases, J lost 2 bases, and 6 bases stayed unmatched. Germline CDR1 MNHNS, CDR2 SASEGT. The CDR3 has 14 residues. CDR3 nucleotides: TGTGCCAGCAGAACTACAGGGGGTGCCTACGAGCAGTACTTC. It specifies CASRTTGGAYEQYF.